Below are 20 T cell receptor beta chains sequenced from a single sample in a study of blood T cell repertoires in COVID-19 (dated by TCRdb to about 2020). The method behind the library was the immunoSEQ multiplex PCR assay. As stored in TCRdb, this immuneACCESS dataset retains in-frame rearrangements with V and J assigned. A fraction of the clones does not appear; measured against another copy, unresolved V genes explain less than half of the discrepancy, and the remainder lacks a known reason. The sample contains about 200,000 clones, around 80% of them found a single time. Together, the top ten hold about 6.9% of the sample. Sequenced material: peripheral blood. The source of these receptors is a man in his fifties or sixties with acute or convalescent COVID-19.

The V gene is TRBV18, the J gene TRBJ1-5; 8 bases fit TRBD1. The CDR3 is made up of 17 amino acids. The trim removed 3 bases at V and 2 bases at J, leaving 9 bases unmatched. The germline V gene encodes CDR1 KGHSH and CDR2 LQKENI. The CDR3 is CASSPDRGLGGNQPQHF. In DNA, the CDR3 is TGTGCCAGCTCACCCGACAGGGGCTTAGGTGGCAATCAGCCCCAGCATTTT.

V gene TRBV24-1 combines with J gene TRBJ1-5; D gene unclear. Germline V CDR1 and CDR2: KGHDR, SFDVKD. CDR3 size: 14 residues. V was pared by 3 bases and J by 8 bases, with 13 bases between. The CDR3: CATSDPEGLEPQHF. DNA for the CDR3: TGTGCCACCAGTGATCCCGAGGGCTTGGAGCCCCAGCATTTT.

The rearrangement joins TRBV13 to TRBJ2-3; D perhaps matches TRBD1 (5 bases). Germline CDR1 reads PRHDT; CDR2 reads FYEKMQ (reference sequence). The germline V and J ends were trimmed by 3 bases and 3 bases, with 7 bases remaining between them. The CDR3 covers 13 residues. The CDR3 nucleotides are TGTGCCAGCAGCTTGCAGGGTACAGATACGCAGTATTTT. This gives the protein CASSLQGTDTQYF.

This rearrangement joins TRBV29-1 to TRBJ2-7, with a weak D call TRBD2 (7 bases). Trimming cost V 4 bases and J 4 bases, with 20 bases left between them. The CDR3 totals 15 residues. Germline CDR1 reads SQVTM; CDR2 reads ANQGSEA. CDR3 residues: CSVGRGGRSGYEQYF. CDR3 coding DNA: TGCAGCGTTGGTAGGGGGGGGCGCTCAGGGTACGAGCAGTACTTC.

This rearrangement joins TRBV5-8 to TRBJ1-3; D is unclear. The CDR3 contains 14 residues. Germline V lookup: CDR1 SGHTS, CDR2 YDEGEE. The V end was cut by 2 bases, the J end by 0 bases, with 6 bases between. CDR3 amino acids: CASSFAGSGNTIYF. The CDR3, as DNA: TGTGCCAGCAGCTTTGCAGGCTCTGGAAACACCATATATTTT.

The rearrangement joins TRBV2 to TRBJ1-5; no clear D gene. CDR1 and CDR2 from the germline V gene are SNHLY and FYNNEI. The V end was cut by 2 bases, the J end by 11 bases, with 10 bases between. The CDR3 is 12 residues long. CDR3 region: CASSESVSAQHF. The DNA for the CDR3 is TGTGCCAGCAGTGAATCGGTCTCGGCCCAGCATTTT.

The CDR3 DNA is TGTGCCAGCTCACCACGCGGGGGAACGGGCACCGGGGAGCTGTTTTTT. Protein sequence: CASSPRGGTGTGELFF. The chain couples TRBV18 to TRBJ2-2; 7 bases are a match to TRBD2. V dropped 1 base and J dropped 4; count of bases not matched to a gene: 6. From germline, CDR1 is KGHSH and CDR2 LQKENI. The CDR3 is 16 amino acids.

The chain recombines TRBV15 with TRBJ2-3, with 8 nucleotides matching TRBD1. J gave up 1 base and V 0 bases, and 6 bases lay outside the gene matches. The germline V gene encodes CDR1 LNHNV and CDR2 YYDKDF (reference sequence). The CDR3 extends over 17 amino acids. CDR3 sequence: CATSRDPKTGGTDTQYF. In DNA form, the CDR3 reads TGTGCCACCAGCAGAGATCCCAAGACAGGGGGCACAGATACGCAGTATTTT.

The rearrangement uses TRBV6-5 and TRBJ2-7; no clear D. This CDR3 region has 14 residues. Germline V gene lookup returns CDR1 MNHEY and CDR2 SVGAGI. The V end was cut by 5 bases, the J end by 0 bases, with 11 bases between. CDR3 bases: TGTGCCAGCAGTAAGGAGTCGGGCTCCTACGAGCAGTACTTC. Its translation: CASSKESGSYEQYF.

J is TRBJ2-2 and V is TRBV27; 8 bases match TRBD1. CDR1 MNHEY and CDR2 SMNVEV come from the germline V gene (reference sequence). J was trimmed by 9 bases and V by 6 bases; bases with no gene match: 9. The CDR3 has 14 amino acids. CDR3 sequence (DNA): TGTGCCAGCAGCCTCCGACAGGGGATAAGGGAGCTGTTTTTT. Translation gives CASSLRQGIRELFF.

The chain links TRBV27 to TRBJ1-6; TRBD1 might be the D (6 bases). Trimming shortened V by 1 base and J by 3 bases, and 13 bases separated the two germline ends. Germline CDR1 MNHEY, CDR2 SMNVEV (reference sequence). This CDR3 is 17 amino acids long. The CDR3 spells CASSLFGGLGYNSPLHF. CDR3 DNA: TGTGCCAGCAGTTTATTTGGGGGCCTTGGCTATAATTCACCCCTCCACTTT.

The chain links TRBV9 to TRBJ1-4; TRBD1 matches 9 bases. Germline V CDR1 and CDR2: SGDLS, YYNGEE. The junction had 1 base not matched to a gene; V was cut back by 2 bases and J by 2 bases. The CDR3 has 15 amino acids. This chain's CDR3 is CASSVTGGTNEKLFF. In DNA, the CDR3 is TGTGCCAGCAGCGTTACAGGGGGCACTAATGAAAAACTGTTTTTT.

This rearrangement joins TRBV6-1 to TRBJ1-2; D might be TRBD1 (5 bases). V shed 1 base and J shed 5 bases, with 8 bases lying between them. CDR1 is MNHNS and CDR2 is SASEGT in the germline V gene. This CDR3 is built from 13 residues. CDR3 amino acids: CASSEVSGYGYTF. CDR3 nucleotide sequence: TGTGCCAGCAGTGAAGTTTCAGGGTATGGCTACACCTTC.

The chain is built from TRBV13 and TRBJ2-7, with 16 bases that match TRBD2. After removal of 5 bases from V and 0 bases from J, the junction contained 4 bases not matched to a gene. The CDR3 totals 17 residues. The germline V gene has CDR1 PRHDT and CDR2 FYEKMQ (reference sequence). The CDR3 spells CASSPGLAGGPSYEQYF. Written as DNA, the CDR3 is TGTGCCAGCAGCCCGGGACTAGCGGGAGGGCCCTCCTACGAGCAGTACTTC.

The chain joins TRBV6-5 to TRBJ2-1, with D possibly TRBD2 on 6 matching bases. There are 14 residues in the CDR3. Trimming pared 9 bases from V and 6 bases from J, leaving 18 bases between. CDR1 is MNHEY and CDR2 is SVGAGI in the germline V gene. The CDR3: CASVGTEGRNEQFF. CDR3 sequence (DNA): TGTGCCAGTGTTGGGACGGAGGGCCGCAATGAGCAGTTCTTC.

The V gene is TRBV6-6, the J gene TRBJ2-1, with 8 positions matching TRBD2. Trimming removed 5 bases from V and 15 bases from J; junction bases left unmatched: 6. CDR3 length: 11 residues. Germline CDR1 MNHNY, CDR2 SVGAGI (reference sequence). CDR3 amino acids: CASSTSGGGFF. The CDR3 nucleotides read TGTGCCAGCAGTACTAGCGGCGGGGGGTTCTTC.

This clone has a handful of counts. CDR3 region: CAWTLDSLNTEAFF. CDR3 in DNA: TGTGCCTGGACTCTGGACAGCCTGAACACTGAAGCTTTCTTT. The chain couples TRBV30 to TRBJ1-1; maybe TRBD1 (6 bases). The CDR3 covers 14 residues. The ends were cut back, 4 bases at V and 0 bases at J, with 12 bases in the middle. Germline CDR1 and CDR2: GTSNPN and SVGIG (reference sequence).

The V call is TRBV19, the J call TRBJ1-6, with 8 bases matching TRBD1. The junction had 3 bases not matched to a gene; V was cut back by 3 bases and J by 8 bases. CDR1 is LNHDA and CDR2 is SQIVND in the germline V gene (reference sequence). The CDR3 contains 14 residues. The CDR3 nucleotides are TGTGCCAGTAGTATCAGGGGGCAGGATTCACCCCTCCACTTT. Translating gives CASSIRGQDSPLHF.

A single count supports this clone. This chain connects TRBV2 to TRBJ2-1; 10 bases line up with TRBD2. The V gene end was trimmed by 4 bases and the J gene end by 3 bases; junction bases not matched to a gene: 9. This CDR3 spans 17 amino acids. CDR1 and CDR2 from the germline V gene are SNHLY and FYNNEI. The CDR3 region is CASSGTSGTKGYNEQFF. The CDR3 coding sequence is TGTGCCAGCAGTGGCACTAGCGGGACTAAGGGCTACAATGAGCAGTTCTTC.

The J gene is TRBJ1-1, the V gene TRBV15; 7 bases match TRBD1. Germline V lookup: CDR1 LNHNV, CDR2 YYDKDF (reference sequence). There are 15 residues in the CDR3. Trimming took 3 bases from V and 4 from J; bases not matched to a gene: 8. Here the CDR3 reads CATSRETGKITEAFF. CDR3 DNA: TGTGCCACCAGCAGGGAGACAGGGAAAATCACTGAAGCTTTCTTT.